This TCR beta chain was sequenced in a study of blood T cells in healthy people across ages (dated by TCRdb to between 2014 and 2017). About the study as a whole: In model experiments, roughly one uniquely barcoded TCR beta cDNA molecule per two T cells was captured by template switching. Two additional independent replicas of 1 million unique cDNA reads from the same blood draw were analyzed for two donors (one aged 18 to 29 and one aged 80 or older). Donors were grouped into four age groups: young (average 16 years), middle-aged (about 38), aged (62) and long-lived (over 80). To track age-related changes in TCR beta repertoire diversity, the study relied on deep sequencing normalized with unique cDNA molecular identifiers.

About this clonotype itself: There is no known antigen for this receptor. No quality values exist for individual bases; no much larger clone is one base distant.

Libraries were constructed by 5' RACE. The run used an Illumina HiSeq 2500. A second PCR of roughly 6 to 12 cycles was performed with a sample-barcoded 5' primer and a J-beta primer mix. Each TCR beta cDNA molecule received a unique molecular identifier from a template-switch 5' adaptor carrying 12 random nucleotides. Each sample yielded at least 2.5 million CDR3-containing paired-end reads. The Mint cDNA synthesis kit, primed by a TRBC-specific oligonucleotide, was used to synthesize first-strand cDNA from all RNA. After uracil-DNA glycosylase treatment, a first 18-cycle PCR used universal primers M1SS and BC2_uni_R on all cDNA. As for the authors' bioinformatics: For normalization, 1 million high-quality reads were randomly selected from each sample, with every read carrying a distinct molecular identifier. Reads sharing molecular identifiers were discarded rather than binned into consensus sequences. MiTCR, with a Q25 quality threshold and the strictest error-elimination algorithm, was used for CDR3 identification, clonotype clustering and error correction. Lower-bound total TCR beta diversity was estimated with a nonparametric unseen species model using Euler transformation. The public reads were reprocessed in TCRdb via fastp at Q25 and MiXCR, keeping in-frame beta chains. Each CDR3 protein appears once, grouped with its most common genes and DNA. These V and J calls originate from TCRdb's pipeline instead of the authors' own analysis. Within this sample are around 1,000,000 distinct CDR3 sequences, with about 23% of them counted one time only. The ten most abundant clones make up about 0.72% of the sample.

The germline V gene (reference sequence) supplies CDR1 LGHDT and CDR2 YNNKEL. CDR3 length: 16 amino acids, cysteine to phenylalanine. Just CDR3 DNA is preserved here, 48 bases in frame from base 1. The donors were roughly 38 Caucasian individuals from Russia, aged about 6 to 95 years, who were systemically healthy. Each donor gave around 9.9 milliliters of peripheral blood, collected into EDTA-treated Vacutainer tubes. Ficoll-Paque density-gradient centrifugation was used to isolate PBMCs, with at least 7 million per sample. Trizol reagent was used to extract total RNA from PBMCs, with at least 5 micrograms per sample. The percentages of naive CD45RAhigh/CD27high T cells were determined by flow cytometry on a PBMC aliquot from every donor. The paper's findings and limits, for the study overall: Because donor CMV infection status was unknown, age-related changes in expanded clonotypes were potentially confounded. Estimates of total diversity from one million sequenced T cells were regarded as lower bounds and underestimates. The percentage of naive T cells measured by flow cytometry correlated strongly with observed TCR beta diversity. Compared with the aged group, the long-lived group had more naive CD4+ T cells, fewer expanded clones and increased TCR diversity, suggesting age selection. Bulk unsorted PBMC profiling prevented conclusive comparison of naive and antigen-experienced compartments. Observed TCR beta diversity per million T cells fell roughly linearly with age, and a significant reduction was already apparent by age around 40.

These data are also associated with another study on T cells of mothers and their children. Taken from the second paper: The donors were nine systemically healthy Caucasian individuals, made up of three mothers and their six children. cDNA synthesis used all of the extracted RNA, with roughly 1.5 ug of RNA in each 15 ul reaction. In the second PCR, sample barcodes and 2-4 random nucleotides were introduced via the M1S primer. More than 9.5 million TCR beta CDR3 reads were obtained from each mother, and some 3.2 million reads were obtained from each child. Thymic selection similarly shapes TCR recombination output in related and unrelated pairs, with minor effect from inherited differences. Normalized repertoire overlap in related mother-child pairs was always slightly higher than in unrelated mother-child pairs, but the difference was never significant. With a sensitivity of approximately 92 clones per million clonotypes, no persistent microchimeric T cell clones were detected. The study used deep NGS to compare TCR beta repertoires of mothers and children, seeking features distinguishing related mother-child pairs from unrelated individuals. Mothers averaged roughly 40 +/- 4 years of age and children averaged about 10 +/- 4 years. After adapter ligation was performed with NEBNext reagents, the libraries were sequenced on an Illumina HiSeq 2000 with 100+100 nt paired-end reads. To prevent cross-contamination, the mother and child libraries were prepared a month apart and were sequenced in separate runs. Between about 500,000 and 2,300,000 distinct TCR beta clonotypes were identified per donor. Naive TCR beta clonotypes were estimated from low-frequency clonotypes matched to each donor's FACS-determined naive share, without sorting.

This sequence uses TRBV3-1 and TRBJ2-5, with 7 middle bases fitting TRBD1. The J call may be incorrect, as the DNA end agrees better with TRBJ2-1. The sample consisted of blood. This TCR was recovered from a girl aged 2-10 years in good health. The DNA sequence follows: TGTGCCAGCAGCCAATTAAATACAGGGGTTGAAGTTGAGCAGTTCTTC. This codes for CASSQLNTGVEVEQFF.